The T cell receptor (beta chain) under discussion was sequenced for a study of tumor and adjacent non-tumor tissue in lung cancer (dated by TCRdb to the late 2010s). Some background on the complete study: Patients with adenocarcinoma (around eleven), squamous cell carcinoma (2) and small cell lung cancer (1) were included in the cohort. Ages among the roughly 15 patients ranged from about 31 to 85 years, there were around ten men and 5 women, and disease was at TNM stage I to III. Sequencing produced about 130,000,000 productive TCRbeta reads in total, an average of about 4.2 million reads per sample. The study compared bulk TCRbeta repertoires between lung tumor tissue and matched distant non-tumor lung tissue from 15 lung cancer patients. TCRbeta CDR3 sequencing was performed on a few dozen paired specimens, with one tumor sample and one normal lung sample collected per patient. The research as a whole found: TCR diversity (inverse Simpson) was significantly higher in tumor than in normal lung tissue (431.37 vs 166.20, P = 0.0075, Mann-Whitney U test). A significantly larger cumulative share of the repertoire was made up by the top 100 clones in normal lung than in tumor tissue. Neither the sequencing platform nor unique molecular identifiers are mentioned in the methods. The cohort had only about 14 patients, and the authors noted that larger samples and more detailed clinical data are needed. TCR diversity was significantly higher in younger patients, and greater tumor TCR diversity was associated with shorter overall survival and shorter disease-free survival. Peripheral blood was not sequenced, so blood TCRbeta repertoires in these lung cancer patients were not examined.

Between the V and J ends, shortened by 6 bases and 6 bases respectively, the junction contains 20 bases. The germline V gene provides CDR1 MDHEN and CDR2 SYDVKM. The CDR3 is 15 residues long, counting both termini. Only the CDR3 DNA stays, 45 bases, in frame from base 1. Libraries were constructed by multiplex PCR. This sample was sequenced with an Illumina HiSeq 2500. Following protocols modified from ARM-PCR, the researchers constructed TCRbeta libraries through three rounds of nested PCR with primers (Table S4). PCR products of 200-500 bp were gel-excised and purified with the QIAquick gel extraction kit before sequencing. As for how the authors treated the data: Reads were cleaned using Trimmomatic, were merged into complete CDR3 sequences using FLASH, and were assigned to V(D)J germline segments using MiTCR. VDJtools was used to compute clonal diversity as the inverse Simpson's index. Productive reads were defined as in-frame sequences without a premature stop codon. In-frame beta chains were kept once TCRdb had trimmed the public reads at Q25 with fastp and called clones with MiXCR. Identical CDR3 protein sequences are pooled into one entry, listed with their most common genes and DNA. The V and J calls and clone size come from TCRdb's table, not from the authors' own analysis. This sample gives about 50,000 distinct CDR3 sequences in total; about 79% of them show up just once. Approximately 23% of the sample comes from the top ten.

Of note for this clonotype: The antigen this receptor binds is unknown. This likely comes from a read error, as the CDR3 has no conserved phenylalanine or tryptophan at its end.

RNA was extracted from bulk unsorted tissue and checked for quality with a NanoDrop ND-1000 and an Agilent 2100. Normal lung samples were distant non-tumor tissue taken more than 3 cm from the tumor edge. All donors had newly diagnosed lung cancer, had not received prior chemotherapy, and were admitted for thoracic surgery in China between August and November 2014. The study excluded patients who had received radiotherapy or chemotherapy before or who had another cancer at the same time. Pieces of surgical tissue measuring 1-2 cm3 were kept in RNAlater solution and held at -80 degrees C until needed.

Sequencing was done on a sample of distant non-tumor lung tissue. The sequence links TRBV28 to TRBJ1-1, with TRBD1 perhaps the D gene, on 6 matching bases. The TCR originated in an older woman with non-small cell lung cancer. DNA sequence: TGTGCCAGCAGACCTACCGGGGGGCAGGAGGCTGAAGCTTTCCTT. Its translation reads: CASRPTGGQEAEAFL.